These T cell receptor beta chains were read from a single sample in a study of tumor-infiltrating lymphocytes in primary liver carcinoma. TCRdb analysed the multiplex PCR reads with MiXCR anew, one entry per CDR3 protein. Of 300,000 to 350,000 distinct CDR3 sequences listed, roughly two thirds were seen once; the top ten hold 5% to 6.5%. The specimen sequenced was peripheral blood. Receptors originate from a man aged 35 to 55 with primary liver carcinoma and hepatitis B virus infection. CDR3s include the opening cysteine and the closing phenylalanine or tryptophan. A D gene is named only where the DNA matches it firmly. Rows may omit the clone size; those that give it use once, few, many or a size class.

J gene,clone size,V gene,D gene,CDR3 length,CDR3 DNA,CDR3 protein
TRBJ1-6,few,TRBV5-6,TRBD1,15,TGTGCCAGCAGCTCCGAGACAGGGGGCGAATCACCCCTCCACTTT,CASSSETGGESPLHF
TRBJ2-5,many,TRBV4-1,.,16,TGCGCCAGCAGCCAAGATTTCCCCCTGGGCTTGGAGACCCAGTACTTC,CASSQDFPLGLETQYF
TRBJ2-5,.,TRBV6-1,.,14,TGTGGCAGCAATGGGCGGGCCCAATCAGAGACCCAGTACTTC,CGSNGRAQSETQYF
TRBJ1-2,many,TRBV12-3/TRBV12-4,TRBD1,14,TGTGCCAGCAGTTTGAGACAGGGGACCTATGGCTACACCTTC,CASSLRQGTYGYTF
TRBJ2-3,.,TRBV11-2,TRBD2,17,TGTGCCAGCAGCCAAGTAATCTACGGGACTAGCACAGATATGCAGTATTTT,CASSQVIYGTSTDMQYF
TRBJ1-5,.,TRBV28,.,13,TGTGCCAGCAGAACCATGTTGCTCCAGCCCCAGCATTTT,CASRTMLLQPQHF
TRBJ1-2,.,TRBV5-6,.,13,TGTGACAGCAGCCTCGCAGGACACTATGGCTACACCTTC,CDSSLAGHYGYTF
TRBJ1-1,.,TRBV29-1,TRBD1,13,TGCAGCGCCGAAAGGGCAGGGGGCACTGAAGCTTTCTTT,CSAERAGGTEAFF
TRBJ2-3,once,TRBV6-5,.,17,TGTGTCAACACCCCCCGTTCTTTCGGAATCTCCCATGATACGCAGTATTTT,CVNTPRSFGISHDTQYF
TRBJ1-5,few,TRBV12-3/TRBV12-4,TRBD1,15,TGTGCCAGCACCGGGACAGGGGGCATAAGTCAGCCCCAGCATTTT,CASTGTGGISQPQHF
TRBJ2-7,.,TRBV6-1,TRBD2,19,TGTGCCAGCAGTCCACTAGCGGAAGTTATTGGTTATTCAGACTACGAGCAGTACTTC,CASSPLAEVIGYSDYEQYF
TRBJ2-5,.,TRBV11-2,TRBD1,18,TGTGCCAGCAGCTTGACACGCGGGACAGGGGGCGCGGGAGAGACCCAGTACTTC,CASSLTRGTGGAGETQYF